This TCR beta chain was sequenced for a study of T-cell reconstitution after alpha-beta-depleted transplantation in children. This clonotype has a count of ten or more. The V segment lost 5 bases and the J segment 5 bases; nucleotides outside the gene matches: 4. Germline loops: CDR1 SGHRS, CDR2 YFSETQ. The CDR3 spans 14 residues. Preparing the TCRbeta library involved the use of unique molecular identifiers. TCRdb passed the PCR reads through MiXCR, listing each CDR3 protein once. The data contain hundreds of thousands of distinct CDR3 sequences, 13% of them singletons. The TCR originated in a girl aged 2-10 years with congenital amegakaryocytic thrombocytopenia, due to receive a stem cell transplant. V and J are TRBV5-1 and TRBJ2-4; 10 bases fit TRBD2. Here the sequenced sample was PBMCs, taken before TCRalphabeta/CD19-depleted stem cell transplant. The CDR3 bases are TGCGCCAGCAGACCCGGACTAGCGGAAAACATTCAGTACTTC. Protein sequence: CASRPGLAENIQYF.